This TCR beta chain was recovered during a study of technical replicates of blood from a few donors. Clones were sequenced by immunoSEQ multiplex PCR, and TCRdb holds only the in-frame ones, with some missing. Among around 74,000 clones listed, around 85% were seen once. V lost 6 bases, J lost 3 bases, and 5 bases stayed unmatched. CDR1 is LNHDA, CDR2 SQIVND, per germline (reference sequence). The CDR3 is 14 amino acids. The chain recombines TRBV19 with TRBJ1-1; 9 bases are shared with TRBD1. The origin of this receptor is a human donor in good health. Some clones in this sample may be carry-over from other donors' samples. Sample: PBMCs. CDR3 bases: TGTGCCAGTAGGATCGACAGGGGGTACACTGAAGCTTTCTTT. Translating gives CASRIDRGYTEAFF.